One and the same sample provided the 8 T cell receptor beta chains below, sequenced in a study of blood T cell repertoires in COVID-19. Libraries were prepared by immunoSEQ multiplex PCR; TCRdb keeps only in-frame clonotypes and omits some of them. The sample records 220,000 or so clones, more than 85% being singletons. Sequencing was done on a sample of peripheral blood. The origin of the receptors is a woman in her 50s with COVID-19, enrolled during active disease.

The chain is built from TRBV7-2 and TRBJ2-1, with 11 nucleotides matching TRBD2. The V gene end was trimmed by 5 bases and the J gene end by 0 bases; junction bases not matched to a gene: 12. This CDR3 comprises 19 residues. Germline-derived CDR1 and CDR2 are SGHTA and FQGNSA. CDR3: CASSLRTSGWPSSYNEQFF. CDR3 bases: TGTGCCAGCAGCCTGCGGACTAGCGGGTGGCCGAGCTCCTACAATGAGCAGTTCTTC.

The chain uses TRBV19 and TRBJ1-4; no clear D. The CDR3 runs 17 residues. Trimming shortened V by 7 bases and J by 0 bases, and 18 bases separated the two germline ends. Per the germline V gene, CDR1 is LNHDA and CDR2 is SQIVND (reference sequence). CDR3 loop: CASTPREGTATNEKLFF. DNA of the CDR3: TGTGCCAGTACCCCGAGGGAGGGAACCGCAACTAATGAAAAACTGTTTTTT.

The gene calls are TRBV7-2 and TRBJ2-7; the match to TRBD2 covers 9 bases. CDR1 is SGHTA and CDR2 is FQGNSA in the germline V gene. V dropped 5 bases and J dropped 0; count of bases not matched to a gene: 2. This CDR3 comprises 14 residues. CDR3 in amino acids: CASSISGSSYEQYF. The CDR3 DNA is TGTGCCAGCAGCATTAGCGGGAGCTCCTACGAGCAGTACTTC.

This clone appeared once. This rearrangement joins TRBV7-6 to TRBJ1-5; D possibly corresponds to TRBD1 (6 bases). V was shortened by 2 bases and J by 1 base, with 12 bases between the two germline ends. Germline assignment: CDR1 SGHVS and CDR2 FNYEAQ. CDR3 size: 16 residues. CDR3 nucleotides: TGTGCCAGCAGCTTAACCAGGGGCCCCAGCAATCAGCCCCAGCATTTT. It specifies CASSLTRGPSNQPQHF.

The rearrangement uses TRBV27 and TRBJ2-7, with TRBD1 matching over 8 bases. V dropped 5 bases and J dropped 6; count of bases not matched to a gene: 6. Per germline, CDR1 MNHEY and CDR2 SMNVEV (reference sequence). This CDR3 region has 13 residues. The CDR3 sequence: CASSRNRGAEQYV. As DNA, the CDR3 is TGTGCCAGCAGTCGGAACAGGGGGGCCGAGCAGTACGTC.

The V and J genes are TRBV6-2 or TRBV6-3 and TRBJ2-2, with 8 bases lining up with TRBD2. The CDR3 contains 14 residues. The J segment lost 6 bases and the V segment lost 4 bases, leaving 4 bases of the junction unmatched. Germline CDR1 MNHEY, CDR2 SVGEGT. This CDR3 is CASSSHGGAGELFF. Here the CDR3 DNA reads TGTGCCAGCAGTTCACACGGGGGGGCCGGGGAGCTGTTTTTT.

V usage is TRBV6-2 or TRBV6-3 and J usage is TRBJ2-2; TRBD1 matches 7 bases. V lost 5 bases and J lost 4; bases outside the gene matches: 7. The CDR3 consists of 15 residues. Germline lookup yields CDR1 MNHEY and CDR2 SVGEGT. In nucleotides, the CDR3 is TGTGCCAGCAGTCACAGGGGATGGGGCACCGGGGAGCTGTTTTTT. This translates into CASSHRGWGTGELFF.

V is TRBV7-6 and J is TRBJ2-5; 7 nucleotides align to TRBD1. Trimming removed 6 bases from V and 2 bases from J; junction bases left unmatched: 6. The CDR3 contains 14 residues. The V gene's germline CDR1 is SGHVS and CDR2 FNYEAQ. CDR3 coding DNA: TGTGCCAGCAGATCCCGGGACAGACAAGAGACCCAGTACTTC. It encodes CASRSRDRQETQYF. Looking up the rest from reference TRBV7-6 and TRBJ2-5 gives the full variable domain: GAGVSQSPRYKVTKRGQDVALRCDPISGHVSLYWYRQALGQGPEFLTYFNYEAQQDKSGLPNDRFSAERPEGSISTLTIQRTEQRDSAMYRCASRSRDRQETQYFGPGTRLLVL.